Each of the 5 T cell receptor beta chains below was sequenced from the same sample in a study of T cell changes during pregnancy in multiple sclerosis. The table came from immunoSEQ multiplex PCR; TCRdb's copy has only in-frame clones and leaves some out. The sample holds 70,000 to 80,000 clones, about 93% seen once. The starting material was peripheral blood, obtained in the first trimester of pregnancy. These receptors all stem from a female donor with multiple sclerosis, enrolled in a pregnancy study.

The V gene is TRBV5-4, the J gene TRBJ2-5; D perhaps matches TRBD2 (5 bases). CDR3 size: 16 residues. Looked up from germline, CDR1 is SGHNT and CDR2 is YYREEE (reference sequence). The V end lost 1 base, the J end lost 1 base, and 14 bases lay between the germline ends. This chain's CDR3 is CASSLRSGQIQETQYF. The CDR3 region has the DNA TGTGCCAGCAGCTTGCGGAGCGGCCAGATCCAAGAGACCCAGTACTTC.

This clone was detected only once. This rearrangement joins TRBV7-9 to TRBJ2-3; the match to TRBD2 covers 14 bases. The germline V gene has CDR1 SEHNR and CDR2 FQNEAQ (reference sequence). Trimming removed 6 bases from V and 0 bases from J; junction bases left unmatched: 8. The CDR3 extends over 18 amino acids. CDR3 sequence: CASSYLRTSGGSTDTQYF. The DNA of the CDR3 is TGTGCCAGCAGTTACCTCCGGACTAGCGGGGGGAGCACAGATACGCAGTATTTT.

V usage is TRBV7-9 and J usage is TRBJ2-6; a possible D gene is TRBD2 (7 bases). Germline values: CDR1 SEHNR, CDR2 FQNEAQ (reference sequence). Trimming stripped 5 bases from V and 0 bases from J, with 17 bases between. The CDR3 length is 18 residues. CDR3 DNA sequence: TGTGCCAGCAGCCGTGGGGGGGCGTTCCCCTCTGGGGCCAACGTCCTGACTTTC. Translation: CASSRGGAFPSGANVLTF.

This sequence joins TRBV29-1 and TRBJ1-2; D ambiguous. V lost 4 bases to trimming and J lost 8 bases, with 14 bases between them. The CDR3 totals 12 residues. The V gene's germline CDR1 is SQVTM and CDR2 ANQGSEA. This CDR3 reads CSVAHRFSGYTF. The CDR3 nucleotides are TGCAGCGTTGCACATCGTTTCTCCGGCTACACCTTC.

This rearrangement joins TRBV5-1 to TRBJ1-6; TRBD1 might be the D (6 bases). This CDR3 region has 14 residues. The V end lost 1 base, the J end lost 7 bases, and 9 bases lay between the germline ends. Germline V gene data show CDR1 as SGHRS and CDR2 as YFSETQ. This CDR3 is CASSLKGDNSPLHF. CDR3 bases: TGCGCCAGCAGCTTGAAGGGGGACAATTCACCCCTCCACTTT.